The 8 T cell receptor beta chains reported below all come from one sample, sequenced in a study of blood T cell repertoires in COVID-19. Profiling relied on immunoSEQ multiplex PCR, and the TCRdb table lists in-frame clones only, not all of them. The sample has about 250,000 clones; around 86% are singletons. Source material: peripheral blood. These receptors came from a woman aged 60 to 75 who had recovered from COVID-19.

J is TRBJ2-1 and V is TRBV9, with 7 bases identical to TRBD2. The CDR3 sequence is 17 residues long. V shed 0 bases, J shed 9 bases, and the junction held 15 bases outside the gene matches. From germline, CDR1 is SGDLS and CDR2 YYNGEE. CDR3 protein: CASSVGLAEGPGGEQFF. The CDR3 nucleotides read TGTGCCAGCAGCGTAGGCCTAGCGGAGGGGCCCGGCGGTGAGCAGTTCTTC.

V is TRBV13 and J is TRBJ2-3; D not certain. This CDR3 has 15 amino acids. The germline V and J ends were trimmed by 2 bases and 3 bases, with 12 bases remaining between them. From germline, CDR1 is PRHDT and CDR2 FYEKMQ (reference sequence). CDR3 nucleotide sequence: TGTGCCAGCAGCTTATATCAGGTTCGGACAGATACGCAGTATTTT. Its protein product is CASSLYQVRTDTQYF.

V is TRBV5-6 and J is TRBJ2-3; tentative D call: TRBD2 (6 bases). The CDR3 length is 16 residues. V was shortened by 0 bases and J by 6 bases, with 17 bases between the two germline ends. Germline V gene data show CDR1 as SGHDT and CDR2 as YYEEEE. The CDR3 sequence: CASSLDLGGIRDTQYF. CDR3 DNA: TGTGCCAGCAGCTTGGATTTGGGAGGAATTCGCGATACGCAGTATTTT.

This clone was counted a few times. The rearrangement uses TRBV9 and TRBJ2-1; 10 bases are a match to TRBD2. This CDR3 has 14 amino acids. V lost 5 bases to trimming and J lost 6 bases; unmatched junction nucleotides: 5. Germline CDR1 reads SGDLS; CDR2 reads YYNGEE. In DNA, the CDR3 is TGTGCCAGCAGTGGGACTAGCGAAGCCAATGAGCAGTTCTTC. It yields the protein CASSGTSEANEQFF.

The J gene is TRBJ1-1, the V gene TRBV11-2; a weak D match, TRBD1 (5 bases). Germline CDR1 and CDR2: SGHAT and FQNNGV. Trimming shortened V by 4 bases and J by 1 base, and 13 bases separated the two germline ends. The CDR3 consists of 15 residues. CDR3 bases: TGTGCCAGCAGCTCAATGACAGCCCCGAACACTGAAGCTTTCTTT. Encoded protein: CASSSMTAPNTEAFF. The full variable domain, in which reference TRBV11-2 and TRBJ1-1 provide the parts outside the CDR3, is EAGVAQSPRYKIIEKRQSVAFWCNPISGHATLYWYQQILGQGPKLLIQFQNNGVVDDSQLPKDRFSAERLKGVDSTLKIQPAKLEDSAVYLCASSSMTAPNTEAFFGQGTRLTVV.

The CDR3 nucleotides are TGTGCCAGCAGCTTGGGGACAGGGACTAATGAAAAACTGTTTTTT. Its protein product is CASSLGTGTNEKLFF. The rearrangement links TRBV5-6 to TRBJ1-4; 8 bases align to TRBD1. CDR1 is SGHDT, CDR2 YYEEEE, per germline. Trimming took 0 bases from V and 2 from J; bases not matched to a gene: 0. CDR3 length: 15 amino acids.

The sample holds a few counts of this clone. The J gene is TRBJ2-3, the V gene TRBV12-5, with 9 bases lining up with TRBD2. The CDR3 spans 17 residues. Germline CDR1 and CDR2: LGHNT and FRNRAP. V was pared by 6 bases and J by 3 bases, with 13 bases of the junction left unmatched. This chain's CDR3 is CASGGPESGGTTDTQYF. The DNA for the CDR3 is TGTGCTAGTGGAGGACCCGAGAGCGGGGGGACAACAGATACGCAGTATTTT. The full variable domain, rest sourced from reference TRBV12-5 and TRBJ2-3, is DARVTQTPRHKVTEMGQEVTMRCQPILGHNTVFWYRQTMMQGLELLAYFRNRAPLDDSGMPKDRFSAEMPDATLATLKIQPSEPRDSAVYFCASGGPESGGTTDTQYFGPGTRLTVL.

The chain joins TRBV27 to TRBJ1-5; D perhaps matches TRBD1 (6 bases). CDR1 MNHEY and CDR2 SMNVEV come from the germline V gene (reference sequence). The CDR3 covers 14 residues. V was clipped by 5 bases and J by 4 bases, with 12 bases between them. CDR3 DNA sequence: TGTGCCAGCAGTCGCCGACAGGAGAATCAGCCCCAGCATTTT. Translating gives CASSRRQENQPQHF.